This TCR beta chain was profiled in a study of blood T cell repertoires in COVID-19. Authors' data handling: How many nucleated cells were present was estimated from reference gene primer amplification. The protocol was immunoSEQ multiplex PCR, while the TCRdb copy is restricted to in-frame clones and leaves out a portion. D and trimming come from the DNA, and the V and J calls and clone size come from that table. The data show about 250,000 clones, around 84% seen once. Study members were between about 18 and 100 years old and lived in around 24 US regions. Recovered status in Cohort 3 required two negative PCRs, clearance, or symptom resolution. This CDR3 region has 16 residues. Trimming removed 0 bases at V and 0 bases at J, with 9 bases between. The germline V gene has CDR1 LGHNA and CDR2 YNFKEQ.

This TCR was sampled from a woman aged 45-65 years who had recovered from COVID-19. V gene TRBV4-2 combines with J gene TRBJ1-3, with D maybe TRBD1 (5 bases). Specimen: PBMCs or T cells enriched from blood (not recorded which). The CDR3 DNA is TGTGCCAGCAGCCAAGAGGACATGGCCTCTGGAAACACCATATATTTT. This sequence encodes CASSQEDMASGNTIYF.